This passage covers 11 T cell receptor beta chains from one sample sequenced in a study of cytomegalovirus exposure and HLA in healthy donors. Assay: immunoSEQ multiplex PCR; the TCRdb copy retains only in-frame clones and omits some. The sample shows more than 95,000 clones, roughly 89% of them seen only once. Material: PBMCs. The receptors shown here come from a young woman in good health and CMV-seronegative.

This chain links TRBV29-1 with TRBJ2-1; TRBD1 matches 9 bases. The trim removed 3 bases at V and 5 bases at J, leaving 5 bases unmatched. CDR3 length: 14 amino acids. Germline assignment: CDR1 SQVTM and CDR2 ANQGSEA. CDR3 DNA sequence: TGCAGCGTTGATCTCGGGACAGGGAACAATGAGCAGTTCTTC. Translated, it gives CSVDLGTGNNEQFF.

The DNA of the CDR3 is TGTGCCAGCAGGGGCCACACTGGGGCCAACGTCCTGACTTTC. It codes for CASRGHTGANVLTF. The rearrangement links TRBV9 to TRBJ2-6; D is uncertain. The CDR3 runs 14 residues. Germline CDR1 is SGDLS and CDR2 is YYNGEE. Trimming took 5 bases from V and 2 from J, leaving 8 bases between them.

The chain employs TRBV10-3 and TRBJ1-3, with D uncertain. The ends were cut back, 0 bases at V and 4 bases at J, with 13 bases in the middle. Germline V gives CDR1 ENHRY, CDR2 SYGVKD. The CDR3 runs 16 residues. The CDR3 is CAISESIGAGGNTIYF. In nucleotides, the CDR3 is TGTGCCATCAGTGAGTCGATTGGTGCCGGGGGAAACACCATATATTTT.

This rearrangement joins TRBV28 to TRBJ2-3; 7 bases are a match to TRBD2. Germline lookup yields CDR1 MDHEN and CDR2 SYDVKM. With 1 base clipped from V and 0 bases from J, the junction kept 1 base outside the gene matches. This CDR3 has 15 amino acids. CDR3 region: CASSLLAGSTDTQYF. The CDR3 DNA is TGTGCCAGCAGTTTATTAGCGGGTAGCACAGATACGCAGTATTTT.

The chain joins TRBV4-2 to TRBJ2-7; a possible D gene is TRBD1 (6 bases). The ends were cut back, 1 base at V and 2 bases at J, with 12 bases in the middle. The CDR3 totals 15 residues. Germline lookup yields CDR1 LGHNA and CDR2 YNFKEQ. The CDR3: CASSQGNGQPYEQYF. DNA of the CDR3: TGTGCCAGCAGCCAAGGCAACGGACAGCCCTACGAGCAGTACTTC.

The chain combines TRBV7-9 with TRBJ1-4; D is uncertain. V lost 3 bases and J 4 bases, leaving 12 bases between the germline ends. Germline CDR1 is SEHNR and CDR2 is FQNEAQ (reference sequence). This CDR3 has 15 amino acids. The CDR3 DNA reads as TGTGCCAGCAGCTTGATGGCTCAGCGTAATGAAAAACTGTTTTTT. It translates to CASSLMAQRNEKLFF.

V and J are TRBV6-5 and TRBJ2-4, with TRBD1 matching 8 bases. V shed 6 bases, J shed 6 bases, and the junction held 4 bases outside the gene matches. Germline V gene data show CDR1 as MNHEY and CDR2 as SVGAGI. CDR3 length: 13 amino acids. CDR3 bases: TGTGCCAGCAGCCGGACAGGGCGAAACATTCAGTACTTC. It is translated as CASSRTGRNIQYF.

The rearrangement joins TRBV9 to TRBJ2-7; 10 positions agree with TRBD2. Germline CDR1 is SGDLS and CDR2 is YYNGEE. With 0 bases clipped from V and 6 bases from J, the junction kept 12 bases outside the gene matches. This CDR3 spans 17 amino acids. The CDR3 nucleotides read TGTGCCAGCAGCGTAGGGAGAAGGCTAGCGGGAGCGGCCGAGCAGTACTTC. Amino acids: CASSVGRRLAGAAEQYF.

This chain links TRBV19 with TRBJ1-2, with a possible D match to TRBD1 (6 bases). CDR3 length: 12 residues. The V end lost 3 bases, the J end lost 11 bases, and 13 bases lay between the germline ends. Germline-derived CDR1 and CDR2 are LNHDA and SQIVND (reference sequence). CDR3 residues: CASSMHERGYTF. The CDR3 DNA sequence: TGTGCCAGTAGTATGCACGAAAGGGGGTACACCTTC. Using reference TRBV19 and TRBJ1-2 for the parts outside the CDR3, the full variable domain is DGGITQSPKYLFRKEGQNVTLSCEQNLNHDAMYWYRQDPGQGLRLIYYSQIVNDFQKGDIAEGYSVSREKKESFPLTVTSAQKNPTAFYLCASSMHERGYTFGSGTRLTVV.

CDR3 amino acids: CASSFQGGETQYF. Written as DNA, the CDR3 is TGTGCCAGCAGCTTCCAGGGGGGAGAGACCCAGTACTTC. V and J are TRBV11-2 and TRBJ2-5, with a tentative D call TRBD1 (7 bases). The CDR3 is 13 residues long. The V and J ends lost 3 bases and 4 bases respectively, with 9 bases between them. From germline, CDR1 is SGHAT and CDR2 FQNNGV.

The genes are TRBV4-3 and TRBJ2-5, with D possibly being TRBD2 (6 bases). Trimming removed 4 bases at V and 2 bases at J, with 11 bases between. Germline V gives CDR1 LGHNA, CDR2 YSLEER. This CDR3 comprises 14 residues. The CDR3 coding sequence is TGCGCCAGCAGCCCGGACTACCCACAAGAGACCCAGTACTTC. Translated, it gives CASSPDYPQETQYF.